The rows below give T cell receptor beta chains drawn from one sample of a study of Tregs in tolerant kidney transplant recipients. Libraries were prepared by immunoSEQ multiplex PCR; TCRdb keeps only in-frame clonotypes and omits some of them. The profile shows 100,000 to 120,000 clones, around 90% of them singletons. The material sequenced was CD4+ T cells from blood, taken before the transplant. The source of these receptors is a human donor who received a combined kidney and bone marrow transplant. Each CDR3 is given with its conserved first and last residue. D genes are given only for firm matches. Only part of the rows carry a size: once, few, many, or a class if the clone is expanded.

v_gene	abundance	j_gene	d_gene	CDR3nt	CDR3aa
TRBV28	.	TRBJ2-5	TRBD2	TGTGCCACCACAGCGGGAGGGCTGGAGACCCAGTACTTC	CATTAGGLETQYF
TRBV19	.	TRBJ2-5	.	TGTGCCAGTAGGGACAGAACCGGCCAAGAGACCCAGTACTTC	CASRDRTGQETQYF
TRBV6-5	once	TRBJ2-2	.	TGTGCCAGCAGTTATCAGGAGGGTACCGGGGAGCTGTTTTTT	CASSYQEGTGELFF
TRBV9	.	TRBJ2-2	TRBD2	TGTGCCAGCAGCGTAGGGACTAGCGGCGTTAACACCGGGGAGCTGTTTTTT	CASSVGTSGVNTGELFF
TRBV7-7	.	TRBJ2-3	TRBD2	TGTGCCAGCAGCGCTCAACTAGCGGGAGTAGATACGCAGTATTTT	CASSAQLAGVDTQYF
TRBV7-9	.	TRBJ2-7	TRBD2	TGTGCCAGCAGCCCTCATCAGCGGGAGGGCCTCTACGAGCAGTACTTC	CASSPHQREGLYEQYF
TRBV2	once	TRBJ1-2	.	TGTGCCAGCAGCGACACAGGGCAGCTGGATGGCTACACCTTC	CASSDTGQLDGYTF
TRBV4-1	.	TRBJ1-1	.	TGCGCCAGCAGCCGCTTGAAGGGAGGGAGTGAAGCTTTCTTT	CASSRLKGGSEAFF
TRBV29-1	.	TRBJ2-3	.	TGCAGCGTTGACGGGGGTGGGACAGATACGCAGTATTTT	CSVDGGGTDTQYF
TRBV5-1	.	TRBJ1-1	TRBD1	TGCGCCAGCAGCTCTACAGGGGTTGACACTGAAGCTTTCTTT	CASSSTGVDTEAFF
TRBV27	.	TRBJ2-7	TRBD2	TGTGCCAGCAGAATGCCGGGACTAGTGGGAGAGCAGTACTTC	CASRMPGLVGEQYF
TRBV12-2	.	TRBJ2-7	.	TGTGCAAGTCGCTTACTCCGGGGGGAGCAGTACTTC	CASRLLRGEQYF
TRBV10-3	once	TRBJ1-2	.	TGTGCCATCAGCGCCAGGGAGGCGACCTGGGATGGCTACACCTTC	CAISAREATWDGYTF
TRBV6-5	.	TRBJ2-7	TRBD1	TGTGCCAGCAGACCCTCGGGACAGCATGCATACGAGCAGTACTTC	CASRPSGQHAYEQYF
TRBV12-5	once	TRBJ1-1	TRBD1	TGTGCTAGTGGTTTGGCCTCCGGGACAGGGGGCGCTGAAGCTTTCTTT	CASGLASGTGGAEAFF
TRBV5-4	few	TRBJ1-2	.	TGTGCCAGCAGCTTGGCCCCAGGGGATGGCTACACCTTC	CASSLAPGDGYTF
TRBV5-1	once	TRBJ2-1	TRBD2	TGCGCCAGCAGCCCGGCCATAGCGGGAGGGCCAGGGGAGCAGTTCTTC	CASSPAIAGGPGEQFF
TRBV5-5	.	TRBJ2-5	TRBD1	TGTGCCAGCACGATCACAGGGGCGTCTCAAGAGACCCAGTACTTC	CASTITGASQETQYF
TRBV5-4	.	TRBJ2-5	TRBD1	TGTGCCAGCAGCCGCATGGGACAGGGTGAAGAGACCCAGTACTTC	CASSRMGQGEETQYF
TRBV15	.	TRBJ2-3	.	TGTGCCACCAGCGGAACCCGACAGAGAACAGATACGCAGTATTTT	CATSGTRQRTDTQYF
TRBV19	.	TRBJ2-2	TRBD2	TGTGCCAGTAGAATCATTAGCGGGAAGGTCGGGGAGCTGTTTTTT	CASRIISGKVGELFF
TRBV9	.	TRBJ2-2	.	TGTGCCAGCAGCGTAGGGGGTCACGACGGGAACGGGGAGCTGTTTTTT	CASSVGGHDGNGELFF
TRBV19	.	TRBJ2-5	TRBD1	TGTGCCAGTAGTATAGGACAGGGCGGGGAGACCCAGTACTTC	CASSIGQGGETQYF
TRBV29-1	.	TRBJ1-4	.	TGCAGCGTTTTGGTAGGACAGAAACTGTTTTTT	CSVLVGQKLFF
TRBV5-4	.	TRBJ2-2	.	TGTGCCAGCAACTTAGGGAGCACCGGGGAGCTGTTTTTT	CASNLGSTGELFF
TRBV25-1	.	TRBJ2-3	TRBD1	TGTGCCAGCAGTGATCCCGGGACAGGGGGCGAAGATACGCAGTATTTT	CASSDPGTGGEDTQYF
TRBV15	once	TRBJ2-2	.	TGTGCCACCCGGGGGACCGCGAACACCGGGGAGCTGTTTTTT	CATRGTANTGELFF
TRBV7-7	.	TRBJ2-3	TRBD2	TGTGCCAGCAGCTTAGGAGCGGGGCTGAGCACAGATACGCAGTATTTT	CASSLGAGLSTDTQYF
TRBV13	.	TRBJ1-4	TRBD1	TGTGCCAGCAGCTCAAAGACAGGGGCGCGGAATGAAAAACTGTTTTTT	CASSSKTGARNEKLFF
TRBV12-5	.	TRBJ1-1	TRBD1	TGTGCTAGTGGCCAGGGGGCGAACACTGAAGCTTTCTTT	CASGQGANTEAFF
TRBV18	few	TRBJ1-2	TRBD1	TGTGCCAGCTCACCCGGTGGACAGGAACTGGGGGGCTACACCTTC	CASSPGGQELGGYTF
TRBV4-1	.	TRBJ1-2	.	TGCGCCAGCAGCCAACTACAGGGACCAAACTATGGCTACACCTTC	CASSQLQGPNYGYTF
TRBV30	.	TRBJ2-7	.	TGTGCCTGGAGCGGCAGGACTCTTACCTACGAGCAGTACTTC	CAWSGRTLTYEQYF
TRBV19	.	TRBJ1-5	TRBD1	TGTGCCAGTAGTATTGGGGACAGGGTTCGCCAGCCCCAGCATTTT	CASSIGDRVRQPQHF
TRBV28	.	TRBJ1-5	TRBD1	TGTGCCAGCCCATCCGGGACAGGGGTTCCTCAGCCCCAGCATTTT	CASPSGTGVPQPQHF
TRBV7-6	.	TRBJ1-1	.	TGTGCCAGCAGCTTAGGGGCGGGGAACACTGAAGCTTTCTTT	CASSLGAGNTEAFF
TRBV14	.	TRBJ1-2	TRBD1	TGTGCCAGCAGCCGCCGGACAGGGGATATGGGCTACACCTTC	CASSRRTGDMGYTF
TRBV6-1	.	TRBJ1-1	.	TGTGCCAGCAGTGAAGGGCTCCTGAACACTGAAGCTTTCTTT	CASSEGLLNTEAFF
TRBV6-1	.	TRBJ1-6	TRBD1	TGTGCCAGCAAAGGGGGCCAGGCCCCTAATTCACCCCTCCACTTT	CASKGGQAPNSPLHF
TRBV7-7	.	TRBJ2-5	.	TGTGCCAGCAGCTCCCGGCCCGGGAGAGACCAAGAGACCCAGTACTTC	CASSSRPGRDQETQYF
TRBV11-3	.	TRBJ1-1	TRBD1	TGTGCCAGCAGTCTAGGGGGCCCGGGGAACCCGAACACTGAAGCTTTCTTT	CASSLGGPGNPNTEAFF
TRBV15	.	TRBJ1-3	.	TGTGCCACCAGCAGAGGAGCGACCGGCTCTGGAAACACCATATATTTT	CATSRGATGSGNTIYF
TRBV7-9	.	TRBJ2-7	TRBD2	TGTGCCAGCAGCCTGGGACTAGCGGGAGGGCCCTCCTACGAGCAGTACTTC	CASSLGLAGGPSYEQYF
TRBV7-2	.	TRBJ2-3	.	TGTGCCAGCAGCCTCACAGATACGCAGTATTTT	CASSLTDTQYF
TRBV6-5	.	TRBJ2-7	TRBD1	TGTGCCAGCAGTTCGACAGGGCTCTACGAGCAGTACTTC	CASSSTGLYEQYF
TRBV28	few	TRBJ1-2	TRBD1	TGTGCCAGCAGTTCGACAGGGGGAGGGAACTATGGCTACACCTTC	CASSSTGGGNYGYTF
TRBV2	.	TRBJ1-3	TRBD1	TGTGCCTGCCGGGACAGGGAGGGAAACACCATATATTTT	CACRDREGNTIYF
TRBV7-9	.	TRBJ2-1	TRBD2	TGTGCCAGCAGCTGGGGACTAGCGGGGAATGAGCAGTTCTTC	CASSWGLAGNEQFF
TRBV7-8	.	TRBJ1-1	TRBD1	TGTGCCAGCAGAGGGACAGGGAACACTGAAGCTTTCTTT	CASRGTGNTEAFF
TRBV15	.	TRBJ2-2	TRBD1	TGTGCCACCAGCAGAGATCGACAGGGGTCCGGGGAGCTGTTTTTT	CATSRDRQGSGELFF
TRBV7-9	.	TRBJ2-2	TRBD2	TGTGCCAGCAGCTTAGGGACTAGCGGGAATCCGAACACCGGGGAGCTGTTTTTT	CASSLGTSGNPNTGELFF
TRBV5-1	.	TRBJ1-1	TRBD1	TGCGCCAGCAGCGGTACAGGGGGCGCAGGGACTGAAGCTTTCTTT	CASSGTGGAGTEAFF
TRBV27	.	TRBJ1-1	.	TGTGCCAGCAGTTTTCAGGGGAGAAACACTGAAGCTTTCTTT	CASSFQGRNTEAFF
TRBV6-5	.	TRBJ1-1	TRBD1	TGTGCCAGCAGGGGGAGGACAGGGAACACTGAAGCTTTCTTT	CASRGRTGNTEAFF
TRBV29-1	.	TRBJ2-5	TRBD2	TGCAGCGTTGATTCATGGGGGGGAGAGACCCAGTACTTC	CSVDSWGGETQYF
TRBV5-5	.	TRBJ2-6	.	TGTGCCAGCAGCTTGGAGGGGCGAGGATTCGTCCTGACTTTC	CASSLEGRGFVLTF
TRBV11-2	.	TRBJ1-2	.	TGTGCCAGCAGCTCTTTACAGGGCGATGGCTACACCTTC	CASSSLQGDGYTF
TRBV19	.	TRBJ1-1	.	TGTGCCAGTAGTCCTATGTCAGGAGGCACTGAAGCTTTCTTT	CASSPMSGGTEAFF
TRBV5-1	.	TRBJ1-1	.	TGCGCCAGCAGCTTCTTGACAGCGAACACTGAAGCTTTCTTT	CASSFLTANTEAFF